Following are 13 T cell receptor beta chains from one sample sequenced in a study of graft-versus-host responses after intestinal transplantation. Profiled with immunoSEQ multiplex PCR; TCRdb holds only in-frame clones, not every one. The table shows around 18,000 clones, with roughly 82% occurring only once. Graft material was processed, releasing intraepithelial and lamina propria lymphocytes. The starting material was ileum tissue, obtained 17 days after transplant. The origin of the receptors is a human patient who received an intestinal transplant, so some T cells may come from the graft donor.

The chain couples TRBV19 to TRBJ1-5; D call uncertain. Germline V gives CDR1 LNHDA, CDR2 SQIVND (reference sequence). CDR3 length: 15 residues. The ends were cut back, 3 bases at V and 10 bases at J, with 19 bases in the middle. The CDR3 DNA sequence: TGTGCCAGTAGTATCTTTTCCAGGCAATCAGGCCCCCAGCATTTT. Its translation is CASSIFSRQSGPQHF.

The V call is TRBV30, the J call TRBJ1-2; no reliable D call. Trimming left V 2 bases short and J 1 base short, with 11 bases between. This CDR3 has 14 amino acids. Germline V CDR1 and CDR2: GTSNPN, SVGIG (reference sequence). The CDR3 DNA is TGTGCCTGGAGTTACGGCAGATTTAACTATGGCTACACCTTC. Protein sequence: CAWSYGRFNYGYTF.

The chain carries TRBV28 and TRBJ2-1, with D perhaps matching TRBD1 or TRBD2 (5 bases each). The germline V and J ends were trimmed by 10 bases and 6 bases, with 22 bases remaining between them. There are 15 residues in the CDR3. In germline, CDR1 is MDHEN, CDR2 SYDVKM. The CDR3 reads CATRDLLGEFNEQFF. As DNA, the CDR3 is TGTGCCACCCGGGACCTCCTCGGGGAGTTCAATGAGCAGTTCTTC.

This clone was observed a handful of times. The chain links TRBV21-1 to TRBJ1-2. TRBV21-1 is termed a pseudogene. This CDR3 has 9 amino acids. In nucleotides, the CDR3 is TGTGCCAGACCCTATGGCTACACCTTC. This gives the protein CARPYGYTF.

The chain couples TRBV4-1 to TRBJ2-1, with 9 positions matching TRBD2. The germline CDR1 and CDR2 sequences are MGHRA and YSYEKL. The CDR3 is 15 amino acids. The J segment lost 3 bases and the V segment lost 4 bases, leaving 4 bases of the junction unmatched. The CDR3 nucleotides read TGCGCCAGCAGCCCCTTTAGCGGGAGCTACAATGAGCAGTTCTTC. Translated: CASSPFSGSYNEQFF.

This chain uses TRBV5-1 with TRBJ2-3, with D perhaps TRBD2 (5 bases). This CDR3 has 16 residues. CDR1 and CDR2 (germline): SGHRS, YFSETQ. V was cut by 4 bases and J by 0 bases, with 15 bases left in between. The CDR3 sequence is CASSLRERSSTDTQYF. CDR3 in DNA: TGCGCCAGCAGCCTCAGAGAGCGGTCTAGCACAGATACGCAGTATTTT.

The genes are TRBV29-1 and TRBJ2-7; D might be TRBD2 (6 bases). Germline V gene lookup returns CDR1 SQVTM and CDR2 ANQGSEA. Trimming cost V 4 bases and J 6 bases, with 16 bases left between them. The CDR3 is 13 amino acids. DNA for the CDR3: TGCAGCGTTGGGTCGGGAGCCTGGGGCGAGCAGTACTTC. It translates to CSVGSGAWGEQYF.

The rearrangement links TRBV28 to TRBJ2-5, with TRBD2 matching over 11 bases. Germline CDR1 MDHEN, CDR2 SYDVKM. The CDR3 is 17 amino acids. J was trimmed by 5 bases and V by 5 bases; bases with no gene match: 13. The CDR3 loop reads CASSPGTSGLLGETQYF. CDR3 nucleotide sequence: TGTGCCAGCAGTCCCGGGACTAGCGGATTGCTTGGGGAGACCCAGTACTTC.

V is TRBV11-1 and J is TRBJ1-5, with TRBD1 matching over 9 bases. The CDR3 runs to 14 residues. Germline values: CDR1 SGHAT, CDR2 FQDESV (reference sequence). Trimming removed 5 bases from V and 3 bases from J; junction bases left unmatched: 2. The CDR3 DNA reads as TGTGCCAGCAGCAGGACAGGGGCCAATCAGCCCCAGCATTTT. It encodes CASSRTGANQPQHF.

This chain connects TRBV5-5 to TRBJ1-3; no reliable D call. Germline loops: CDR1 SGHKS, CDR2 YYEKEE (reference sequence). The CDR3 is 15 residues long. V gave up 1 base and J gave up 0 bases, with 8 bases separating them. This CDR3 is CASSLRTSSGNTIYF. The CDR3 DNA follows: TGTGCCAGCAGCTTGAGGACGAGCTCTGGAAACACCATATATTTT.

This chain joins TRBV4-1 and TRBJ2-7; TRBD1 or TRBD2 may be the D gene (5 bases each). The DNA end lines up better with TRBJ2-5; the J call may be wrong. CDR1 and CDR2 (germline): MGHRA, YSYEKL. This CDR3 spans 16 amino acids. The CDR3 DNA reads TGCGCCAGCAGCCAAGAAGTGTGGTGGGGGACGGAGACCCAGTACTTC. It is translated as CASSQEVWWGTETQYF.

V gene TRBV30 combines with J gene TRBJ2-1; possibly TRBD2 for D (6 bases). V dropped 1 base and J dropped 4 bases, with 14 bases sitting between them. The V gene's germline CDR1 is GTSNPN and CDR2 SVGIG (reference sequence). CDR3 length equals 15 residues. This CDR3 reads CAWSGEAGPYNEQFF. CDR3 nucleotide sequence: TGTGCCTGGAGTGGGGAAGCGGGCCCATACAATGAGCAGTTCTTC. The variable domain in full, completed from reference TRBV30 and TRBJ2-1, reads SQTIHQWPATLVQPVGSPLSLECTVEGTSNPNLYWYRQAAGRGLQLLFYSVGIGQISSEVPQNLSASRPQDRQFILSSKKLLLSDSGFYLCAWSGEAGPYNEQFFGPGTRLTVL.

The J gene is TRBJ1-1, the V gene TRBV7-2, with D hard to call. Germline lookup yields CDR1 SGHTA and CDR2 FQGNSA. This CDR3 region has 13 residues. Trimming removed 2 bases at V and 4 bases at J, with 8 bases between. CDR3 in amino acids: CASSLLVGTEAFF. The CDR3 DNA is TGTGCCAGCAGCTTACTAGTGGGCACTGAAGCTTTCTTT.